The entry below gives a single T cell receptor beta chain sequence along with its context. The sample is drawn from a study of blood T cell repertoires in COVID-19. Looking at the study overall: The study drew acute and convalescent COVID-19 samples from the United States, Italy and Spain. In each case, the material was cDNA or gDNA derived from T cells, B-cell-depleted T cells, or PBMCs.

Trimming stripped 6 bases from V and 11 bases from J, with 15 bases between. The CDR3 runs 11 residues. Germline CDR1 reads GTSNPN; CDR2 reads SVGIG (reference sequence). In the study's own analysis: How many nucleated cells were present was estimated from reference gene primer amplification. Data came from immunoSEQ multiplex PCR; TCRdb stores just in-frame clones and leaves some out. V and J calls and clone size are as listed in that table; D and trimming were resolved from the DNA. The sample has 50,000 or so clones; more than 75% are singletons. This clonotype was sampled from a human donor in a cohort sampled during active COVID-19. The chain couples TRBV30 to TRBJ2-3; TRBD1 is a possible D gene (6 bases). What was sequenced was peripheral blood. The CDR3 region has the DNA TGTGCCTGCCCCAGGGGTCTTGGGCAGTATTTT. Protein: CACPRGLGQYF.